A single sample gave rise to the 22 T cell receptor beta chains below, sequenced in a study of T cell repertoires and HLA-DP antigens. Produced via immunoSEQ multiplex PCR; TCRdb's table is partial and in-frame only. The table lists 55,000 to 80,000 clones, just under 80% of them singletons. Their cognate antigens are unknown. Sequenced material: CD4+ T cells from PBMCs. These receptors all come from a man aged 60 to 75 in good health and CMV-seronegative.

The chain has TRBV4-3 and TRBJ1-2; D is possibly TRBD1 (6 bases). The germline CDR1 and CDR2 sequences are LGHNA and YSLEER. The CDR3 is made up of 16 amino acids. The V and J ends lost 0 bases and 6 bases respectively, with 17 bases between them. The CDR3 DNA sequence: TGCGCCAGCAGCCAAGATCTCGGGGGGCGCAGGGATGGCTACACCTTC. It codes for CASSQDLGGRRDGYTF.

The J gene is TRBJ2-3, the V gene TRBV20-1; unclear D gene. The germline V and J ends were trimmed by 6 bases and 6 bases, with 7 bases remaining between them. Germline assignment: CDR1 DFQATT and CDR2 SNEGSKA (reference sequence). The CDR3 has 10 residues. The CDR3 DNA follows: TGCAGTGCCATCTTGGATACGCAGTATTTT. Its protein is CSAILDTQYF.

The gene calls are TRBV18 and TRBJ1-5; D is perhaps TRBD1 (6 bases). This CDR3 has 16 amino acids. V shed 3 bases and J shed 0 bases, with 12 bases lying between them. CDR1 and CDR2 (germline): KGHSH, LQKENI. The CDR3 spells CASSPIGQYSNQPQHF. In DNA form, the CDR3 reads TGTGCCAGCTCACCCATTGGACAGTATAGCAATCAGCCCCAGCATTTT.

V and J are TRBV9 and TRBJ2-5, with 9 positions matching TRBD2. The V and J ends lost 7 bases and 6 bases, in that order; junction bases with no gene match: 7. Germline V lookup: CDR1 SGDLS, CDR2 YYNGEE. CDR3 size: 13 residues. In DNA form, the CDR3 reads TGTGCCAGCGCCGGGACTAGCCTCAAGACCCAGTACTTC. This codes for CASAGTSLKTQYF.

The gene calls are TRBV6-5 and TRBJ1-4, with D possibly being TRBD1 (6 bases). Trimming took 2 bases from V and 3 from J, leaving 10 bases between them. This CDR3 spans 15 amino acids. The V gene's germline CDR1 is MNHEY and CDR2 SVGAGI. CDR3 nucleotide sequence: TGTGCCAGCAGTTACGGGGGGGCCTCTAATGAAAAACTGTTTTTT. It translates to CASSYGGASNEKLFF.

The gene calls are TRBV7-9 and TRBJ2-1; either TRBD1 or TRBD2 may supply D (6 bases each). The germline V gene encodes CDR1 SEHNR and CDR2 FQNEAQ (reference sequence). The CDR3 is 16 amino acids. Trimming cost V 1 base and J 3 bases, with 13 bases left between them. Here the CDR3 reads CASSLVVGGDYNEQFF. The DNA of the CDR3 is TGTGCCAGCAGCTTAGTCGTGGGGGGCGACTACAATGAGCAGTTCTTC.

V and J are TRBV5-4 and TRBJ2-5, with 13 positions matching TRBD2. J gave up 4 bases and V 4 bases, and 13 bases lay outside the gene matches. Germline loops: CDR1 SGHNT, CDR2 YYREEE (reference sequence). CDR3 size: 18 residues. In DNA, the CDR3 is TGTGCCAGCAGCCTTTCCCCGGGACTAGCGGGGTCTGGAGAGACCCAGTACTTC. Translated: CASSLSPGLAGSGETQYF.

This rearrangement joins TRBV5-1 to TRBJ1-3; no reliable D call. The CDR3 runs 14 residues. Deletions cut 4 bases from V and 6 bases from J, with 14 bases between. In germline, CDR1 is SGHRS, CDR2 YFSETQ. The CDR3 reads CASSLSWRPNTIYF. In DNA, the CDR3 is TGCGCCAGCAGCCTCAGTTGGCGCCCAAACACCATATATTTT.

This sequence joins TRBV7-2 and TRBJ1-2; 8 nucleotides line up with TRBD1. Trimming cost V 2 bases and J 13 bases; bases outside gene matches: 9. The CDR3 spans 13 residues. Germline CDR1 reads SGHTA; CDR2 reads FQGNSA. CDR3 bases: TGTGCCAGCAGCTTAAGACAGGGGAGTTTTCCCACCTTC. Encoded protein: CASSLRQGSFPTF. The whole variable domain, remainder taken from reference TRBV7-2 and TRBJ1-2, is GAGVSQSPSNKVTEKGKDVELRCDPISGHTALYWYRQSLGQGLEFLIYFQGNSAPDKSGLPSDRFSAERTGGSVSTLTIQRTQQEDSAVYLCASSLRQGSFPTFGSGTRLTVV.

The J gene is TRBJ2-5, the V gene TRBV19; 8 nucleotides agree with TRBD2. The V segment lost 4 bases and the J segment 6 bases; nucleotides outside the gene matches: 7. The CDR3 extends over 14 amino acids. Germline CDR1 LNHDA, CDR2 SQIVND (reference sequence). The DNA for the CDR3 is TGTGCCAGTAGTACTCGGGGGGGGCCAAAGACCCAGTACTTC. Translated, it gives CASSTRGGPKTQYF.

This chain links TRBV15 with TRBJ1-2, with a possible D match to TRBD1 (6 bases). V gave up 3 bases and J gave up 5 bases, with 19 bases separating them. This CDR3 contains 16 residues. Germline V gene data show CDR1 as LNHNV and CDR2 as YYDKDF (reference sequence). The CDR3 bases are TGTGCCACCAGCAGGGAACTCAGGGGATTGGGATATGGCTACACCTTC. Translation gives CATSRELRGLGYGYTF.

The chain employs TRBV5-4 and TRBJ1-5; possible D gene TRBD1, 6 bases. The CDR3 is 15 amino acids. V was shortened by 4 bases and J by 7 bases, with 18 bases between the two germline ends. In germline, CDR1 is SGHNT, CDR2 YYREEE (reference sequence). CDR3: CASSQDWGGAQPQHF. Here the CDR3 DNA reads TGTGCCAGCAGCCAAGACTGGGGGGGGGCCCAGCCCCAGCATTTT.

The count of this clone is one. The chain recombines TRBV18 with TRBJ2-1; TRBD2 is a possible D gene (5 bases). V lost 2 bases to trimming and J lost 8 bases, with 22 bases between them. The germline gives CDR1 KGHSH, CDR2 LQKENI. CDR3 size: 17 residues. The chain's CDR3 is CASSPVLRVVAVHEQFF. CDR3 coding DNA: TGTGCCAGCTCACCAGTATTGAGGGTTGTGGCTGTGCATGAGCAGTTCTTC.

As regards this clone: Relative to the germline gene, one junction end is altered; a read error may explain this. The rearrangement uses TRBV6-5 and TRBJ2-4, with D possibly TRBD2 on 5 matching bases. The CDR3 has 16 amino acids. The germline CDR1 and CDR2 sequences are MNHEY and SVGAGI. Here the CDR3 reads CASSYSRRAAENIQYF. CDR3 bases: TGTGCCAGCAGTTACTCGAGGCGGGCAGCCGAAAACATTCAGTACTTC.

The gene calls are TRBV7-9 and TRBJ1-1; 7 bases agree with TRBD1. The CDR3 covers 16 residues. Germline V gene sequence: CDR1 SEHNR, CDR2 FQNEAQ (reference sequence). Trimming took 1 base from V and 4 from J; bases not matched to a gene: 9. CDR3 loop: CASSLDVLTGSTEAFF. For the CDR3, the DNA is TGTGCCAGCAGCTTAGATGTATTGACAGGGAGCACTGAAGCTTTCTTT.

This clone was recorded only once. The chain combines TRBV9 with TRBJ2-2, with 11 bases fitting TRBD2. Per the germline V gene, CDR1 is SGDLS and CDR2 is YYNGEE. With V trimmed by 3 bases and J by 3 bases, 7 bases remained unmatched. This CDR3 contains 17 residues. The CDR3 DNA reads TGTGCCAGCAGCGCCCGCTATAGCGGGAGGGACACCGGGGAGCTGTTTTTT. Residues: CASSARYSGRDTGELFF.

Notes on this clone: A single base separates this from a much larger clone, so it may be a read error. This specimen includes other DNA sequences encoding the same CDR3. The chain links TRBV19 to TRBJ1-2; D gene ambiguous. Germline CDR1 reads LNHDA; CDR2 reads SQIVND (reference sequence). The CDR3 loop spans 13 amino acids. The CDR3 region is CASSRDGNYGYTF. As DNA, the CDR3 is TGTGCCAGCAGTAGAGACGGAAACTATGGCTACACCTTC.

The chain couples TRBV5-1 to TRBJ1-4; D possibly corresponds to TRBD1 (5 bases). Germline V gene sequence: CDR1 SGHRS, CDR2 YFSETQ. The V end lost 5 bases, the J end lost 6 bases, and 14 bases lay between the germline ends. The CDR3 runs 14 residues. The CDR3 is CASSETGTHEKLFF. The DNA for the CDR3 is TGCGCCAGCAGTGAGACCGGGACCCATGAAAAACTGTTTTTT.

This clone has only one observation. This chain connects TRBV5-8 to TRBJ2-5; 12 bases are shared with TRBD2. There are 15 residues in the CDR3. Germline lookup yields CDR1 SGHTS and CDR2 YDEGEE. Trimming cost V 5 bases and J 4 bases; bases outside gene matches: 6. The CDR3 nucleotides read TGTGCCAGCAGGTGGAAGGGACTAGCGGGAGAGACCCAGTACTTC. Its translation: CASRWKGLAGETQYF.

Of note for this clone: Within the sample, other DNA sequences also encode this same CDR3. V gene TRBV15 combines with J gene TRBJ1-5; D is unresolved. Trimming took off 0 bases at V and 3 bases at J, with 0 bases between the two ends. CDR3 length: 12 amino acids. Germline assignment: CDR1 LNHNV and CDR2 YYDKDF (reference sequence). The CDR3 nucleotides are TGTGCCACCAGCAGAGACAATCAGCCCCAGCATTTT. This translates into CATSRDNQPQHF.

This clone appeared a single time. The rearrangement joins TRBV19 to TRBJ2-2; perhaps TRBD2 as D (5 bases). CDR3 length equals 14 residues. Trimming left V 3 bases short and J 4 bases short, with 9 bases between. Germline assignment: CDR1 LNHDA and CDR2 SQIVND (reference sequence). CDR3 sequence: CASSIFRGTGELFF. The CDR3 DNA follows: TGTGCCAGTAGTATTTTTCGGGGCACCGGGGAGCTGTTTTTT.

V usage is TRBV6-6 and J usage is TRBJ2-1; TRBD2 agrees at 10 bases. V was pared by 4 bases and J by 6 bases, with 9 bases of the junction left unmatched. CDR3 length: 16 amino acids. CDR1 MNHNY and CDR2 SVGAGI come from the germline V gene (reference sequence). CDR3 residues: CASSSRSAGGSNEQFF. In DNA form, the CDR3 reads TGTGCCAGCAGTTCCCGGTCAGCGGGAGGGTCCAATGAGCAGTTCTTC.